A single sample gave rise to the 28 T cell receptor beta chains below, sequenced in a study of blood T cell repertoires in COVID-19. Generated by immunoSEQ multiplex PCR, the TCRdb table keeps only in-frame clones and is missing some. The data hold some 200,000 clones, with 87% observed a single time. Source material: peripheral blood. Source of these receptors: a woman aged 18-29 years who had recovered from COVID-19.

The rearrangement joins TRBV6-5 to TRBJ1-3; D is uncertain. There are 13 residues in the CDR3. Trimming shortened V by 0 bases and J by 4 bases, and 4 bases separated the two germline ends. Germline V gene data show CDR1 as MNHEY and CDR2 as SVGAGI. The CDR3 coding sequence is TGTGCCAGCAGTTACTCGACAGGAAACACCATATATTTT. This codes for CASSYSTGNTIYF.

J is TRBJ1-2 and V is TRBV24-1, with 10 nucleotides matching TRBD1. V shed 3 bases, J shed 9 bases, and the junction held 9 bases outside the gene matches. Per germline, CDR1 KGHDR and CDR2 SFDVKD. The CDR3 covers 15 residues. CDR3 loop: CATSDPPRTGGSYTF. Here the CDR3 DNA reads TGTGCCACCAGTGATCCGCCTCGGACAGGGGGAAGCTACACCTTC.

This chain joins TRBV6-2 or TRBV6-3 and TRBJ1-5, with D unclear. CDR3 length: 14 residues. Germline-derived CDR1 and CDR2 are MNHEY and SVGEGT. V lost 4 bases, J lost 3 bases, and 10 bases lay in between. The CDR3 loop reads CASSSFNTNQPQHF. In DNA, the CDR3 is TGTGCCAGCAGTTCCTTCAACACCAATCAGCCCCAGCATTTT.

This clone was observed once. This chain uses TRBV27 with TRBJ2-3; maybe TRBD1 (6 bases). The CDR3 totals 13 residues. Trimming stripped 6 bases from V and 7 bases from J, with 14 bases between. CDR1 and CDR2 from the germline V gene are MNHEY and SMNVEV (reference sequence). CDR3 in amino acids: CASRATDRNTQYF. The CDR3 DNA sequence: TGTGCCAGCAGAGCCACTGACAGGAATACGCAGTATTTT.

This chain connects TRBV7-2 to TRBJ2-1; 7 bases match TRBD2. The CDR3 runs 15 residues. The germline V gene encodes CDR1 SGHTA and CDR2 FQGNSA. V lost 6 bases and J lost 4; bases outside the gene matches: 9. In DNA, the CDR3 is TGTGCCAGCAGGTCGACGGGAGGACCTTACAATGAGCAGTTCTTC. This translates into CASRSTGGPYNEQFF.

This chain links TRBV10-3 with TRBJ2-1; no clear D gene. The germline V gene encodes CDR1 ENHRY and CDR2 SYGVKD. V was clipped by 2 bases and J by 7 bases, with 9 bases between them. This CDR3 region has 13 residues. The CDR3: CAISEGRLNEQFF. In nucleotides, the CDR3 is TGTGCCATCAGTGAGGGCCGTTTGAATGAGCAGTTCTTC.

This chain connects TRBV7-2 to TRBJ1-3; D is unresolved. Germline lookup yields CDR1 SGHTA and CDR2 FQGNSA. V lost 5 bases and J 1 base, leaving 15 bases between the germline ends. The CDR3 consists of 16 residues. CDR3 loop: CASSPSVGSSGNTIYF. The CDR3 DNA sequence: TGTGCCAGCAGCCCATCGGTGGGCAGTTCTGGAAACACCATATATTTT.

The gene calls are TRBV7-9 and TRBJ1-1, with 10 bases lining up with TRBD1. The trim removed 3 bases at V and 4 bases at J, leaving 8 bases unmatched. Germline CDR1 and CDR2: SEHNR and FQNEAQ (reference sequence). The CDR3 is 16 amino acids. This CDR3 reads CASSLGDRGRLTEAFF. The CDR3 DNA follows: TGTGCCAGCAGCTTGGGCGACAGGGGGCGTCTCACTGAAGCTTTCTTT.

The DNA for the CDR3 is TGTGCCACCAGTGATCCTAGCGGGGGGGCCGCAGATACGCAGTATTTT. Protein product: CATSDPSGGAADTQYF. The V call is TRBV24-1, the J call TRBJ2-3, with TRBD2 identical over 12 bases. V shed 3 bases and J 4 bases; nucleotides not matched to a gene: 4. The CDR3 has 16 amino acids. The germline V gene has CDR1 KGHDR and CDR2 SFDVKD.

The gene calls are TRBV4-3 and TRBJ1-6; a weak D match, TRBD1 (5 bases). Germline V gene sequence: CDR1 LGHNA, CDR2 YSLEER. This CDR3 region has 13 residues. With 3 bases removed from V and 13 bases from J, the gap between germline ends came to 13 bases. The CDR3 coding sequence is TGCGCCAGCAGCCAGAAGGGGCTGAGGCCCCTCCACTTT. Protein: CASSQKGLRPLHF.

The rearrangement joins TRBV5-1 to TRBJ2-1; 8 nucleotides line up with TRBD2. The CDR3 runs 14 residues. Per germline, CDR1 SGHRS and CDR2 YFSETQ. V was clipped by 0 bases and J by 10 bases; unmatched bases: 6. CDR3 region: CASSLVSGTFEQFF. For the CDR3, the DNA is TGCGCCAGCAGCTTGGTTAGCGGGACCTTCGAGCAGTTCTTC.

The chain carries TRBV18 and TRBJ2-2, with D possibly matching TRBD2 (6 bases). The CDR3 loop spans 19 amino acids. Trimming cost V 2 bases and J 6 bases, with 25 bases left between them. The germline V gene encodes CDR1 KGHSH and CDR2 LQKENI. CDR3 sequence: CASSPNLLLGSRGAGELFF. In DNA form, the CDR3 reads TGTGCCAGCTCACCAAACTTATTGCTCGGGAGCCGCGGCGCCGGGGAGCTGTTTTTT.

The V gene is TRBV9, the J gene TRBJ2-3; D gene unclear. The CDR3 has 15 amino acids. The germline V and J ends were trimmed by 2 bases and 1 base, with 11 bases remaining between them. The germline CDR1 and CDR2 sequences are SGDLS and YYNGEE. The CDR3 DNA follows: TGTGCCAGCAGCGTCGGTAGAGCCCGCACAGATACGCAGTATTTT. Its protein product is CASSVGRARTDTQYF.

The chain uses TRBV19 and TRBJ1-4; no clear D. The CDR3 spans 14 residues. V was shortened by 9 bases and J by 0 bases, with 11 bases between the two germline ends. Germline V CDR1 and CDR2: LNHDA, SQIVND (reference sequence). The chain's CDR3 is CASTYSSTNEKLFF. The DNA for the CDR3 is TGTGCCAGCACATACAGTTCAACTAATGAAAAACTGTTTTTT.

This clone was seen once. The rearrangement links TRBV4-3 to TRBJ2-1; TRBD2 is a possible D gene (6 bases). Per germline, CDR1 LGHNA and CDR2 YSLEER. V lost 4 bases, J lost 6 bases, and 16 bases lay in between. The CDR3 extends over 15 amino acids. The CDR3 here is CASSPPGRGLNEQFF. As DNA, the CDR3 is TGCGCCAGCAGCCCCCCCGGGAGAGGACTCAATGAGCAGTTCTTC.

This chain links TRBV19 with TRBJ2-3; D is undetermined. Per germline, CDR1 LNHDA and CDR2 SQIVND (reference sequence). The CDR3 is made up of 12 amino acids. Deletions cut 7 bases from V and 4 bases from J, with 9 bases between. The CDR3 sequence is CASMSSADTQYF. In nucleotides, the CDR3 is TGTGCCAGTATGAGCTCGGCAGATACGCAGTATTTT.

The chain carries TRBV5-6 and TRBJ2-7; 8 bases align to TRBD1. Germline values: CDR1 SGHDT, CDR2 YYEEEE. The CDR3 consists of 13 residues. J gave up 7 bases and V 2 bases, and 5 bases lay outside the gene matches. The CDR3 sequence: CASSFGTGWEQYF. The CDR3 DNA reads as TGTGCCAGCAGCTTCGGGACAGGATGGGAGCAGTACTTC.

This clone has only one observation. The chain links TRBV10-3 to TRBJ1-4; possibly TRBD1 for D (6 bases). The CDR3 is made up of 14 amino acids. Germline V gene lookup returns CDR1 ENHRY and CDR2 SYGVKD. V lost 4 bases and J 4 bases, leaving 10 bases between the germline ends. The CDR3 region has the DNA TGTGCCATCAGTGGCACAGGGCTTAATGAAAAACTGTTTTTT. It translates to CAISGTGLNEKLFF.

CDR3 amino acids: CASSPQGSTDTQYF. DNA for the CDR3: TGTGCCAGCAGCCCACAGGGAAGCACAGATACGCAGTATTTT. The V and J genes are TRBV5-8 and TRBJ2-3, with TRBD1 as a possible D gene (6 bases). V was trimmed by 4 bases and J by 0 bases, leaving 9 bases between them. Looked up from germline, CDR1 is SGHTS and CDR2 is YDEGEE. This CDR3 has 14 amino acids.

CDR3 DNA sequence: TGTGCCACCAGTGACGCCTACAGGGGAAGGGGGGTCTATGGCTACACCTTC. Translation gives CATSDAYRGRGVYGYTF. V gene TRBV24-1 combines with J gene TRBJ1-2, with 7 positions matching TRBD1. CDR1 is KGHDR, CDR2 SFDVKD, per germline. Trimming at V came to 4 bases and at J to 4 bases, leaving 14 bases not matched to a gene. CDR3 length: 17 residues.

The rearrangement joins TRBV4-3 to TRBJ1-1; the D gene is possibly TRBD1 (5 bases). From germline, CDR1 is LGHNA and CDR2 YSLEER. CDR3 size: 15 residues. Trimming took 2 bases from V and 4 from J, leaving 14 bases between them. The DNA of the CDR3 is TGCGCCAGCAGCCAATTGGGGCCAGGAACCACTGAAGCTTTCTTT. Translating gives CASSQLGPGTTEAFF.

The chain employs TRBV7-9 and TRBJ2-1; D unclear. The length of the CDR3 is 14 residues. V was cut by 4 bases and J by 8 bases, with 15 bases left in between. The V gene's germline CDR1 is SEHNR and CDR2 FQNEAQ (reference sequence). CDR3: CASSSMNLGDEQFF. CDR3 coding DNA: TGTGCCAGCAGCTCGATGAATCTAGGCGATGAGCAGTTCTTC.

This sequence joins TRBV2 and TRBJ1-2; 8 nucleotides line up with TRBD1. The CDR3 is 14 amino acids. Per the germline V gene, CDR1 is SNHLY and CDR2 is FYNNEI. Losses at the gene ends were 6 bases for V and 7 bases for J; bases not matched to a gene: 10. For the CDR3, the DNA is TGTGCCAGCAGGAGGGGGACAGGCGGCGGTGGCTACACCTTC. This gives the protein CASRRGTGGGGYTF.

The chain carries TRBV5-1 and TRBJ1-5; TRBD1 matches 7 bases. The J segment lost 3 bases and the V segment lost 1 base, leaving 1 base of the junction unmatched. CDR3 length: 14 residues. Germline V gene lookup returns CDR1 SGHRS and CDR2 YFSETQ. CDR3 protein: CASSLTGVNQPQHF. Here the CDR3 DNA reads TGCGCCAGCAGCTTGACAGGGGTCAATCAGCCCCAGCATTTT.

The V and J genes are TRBV5-1 and TRBJ2-3; 9 positions match TRBD1. V was pared by 0 bases and J by 1 base, with 12 bases of the junction left unmatched. Germline V lookup: CDR1 SGHRS, CDR2 YFSETQ. CDR3 length: 19 residues. The CDR3 region has the DNA TGCGCCAGCAGCTTGGCCGGACAGGGGAGTCTCCGGGGCACAGATACGCAGTATTTT. Translation: CASSLAGQGSLRGTDTQYF.

The rearrangement joins TRBV4-3 to TRBJ2-7, with D tentatively TRBD1 (6 bases). Deletions cut 5 bases from V and 1 base from J, with 12 bases between. The CDR3 is 14 amino acids. Germline CDR1 is LGHNA and CDR2 is YSLEER. CDR3 nucleotide sequence: TGCGCCAGCAGCTATCAGACAGGATCCTACGAGCAGTACTTC. This sequence encodes CASSYQTGSYEQYF.

This chain joins TRBV4-1 and TRBJ1-4, with D tentatively TRBD1 (5 bases). The V gene lost 3 bases and the J gene lost 6 bases, with 14 bases spanning the gap. CDR1 and CDR2 from the germline V gene are MGHRA and YSYEKL. This CDR3 is built from 15 residues. The CDR3 region has the DNA TGCGCCAGCAGCCAGAGACAAGGAGGGGATGAAAAACTGTTTTTT. Translation gives CASSQRQGGDEKLFF.

This chain connects TRBV10-1 to TRBJ2-5, with D maybe TRBD1 (7 bases). Trimming removed 8 bases at V and 0 bases at J, with 16 bases between. This CDR3 has 15 amino acids. Germline assignment: CDR1 WNHNN and CDR2 SYGVQD (reference sequence). In DNA form, the CDR3 reads TGCGCCAGCCGCGCAGGGGGGCACTACCAAGAGACCCAGTACTTC. This codes for CASRAGGHYQETQYF.